These 2 T cell receptor beta chains were all obtained from the same sample, sequenced in a study of human T cells and chemical hapten exposure. Time point described: patch test 1, 2 weeks after DPC sensitization. Treatment described: therapeutic diphenylcyclopropenone sensitization with weekly scalp DPC. Each CDR3 protein gets one entry after TCRdb re-called the RACE reads with MiXCR. Among 180,000 or so distinct CDR3 sequences listed, under 25% were seen once. The sequencing here drew on whole blood, taken in connection with sensitization to the hapten diphenylcyclopropenone (DPC). These receptors all come from a woman between 45 and 65 years old with alopecia areata. Some clones in this sample may be carry-over from other donors' samples.

V is TRBV7-2 and J is TRBJ2-7, with D unclear. The CDR3 covers 14 residues. Trimming took 3 bases from V and 2 from J, leaving 11 bases between them. Germline CDR1 reads SGHTA; CDR2 reads FQGNSA. In nucleotides, the CDR3 is TGTGCCAGCAGCTTGCGAGCGATTCCCTACGAGCAGTACTTC. This translates into CASSLRAIPYEQYF. Using reference TRBV7-2 and TRBJ2-7 for the parts outside the CDR3, the full variable domain is GAGVSQSPSNKVTEKGKDVELRCDPISGHTALYWYRQSLGQGLEFLIYFQGNSAPDKSGLPSDRFSAERTGGSVSTLTIQRTQQEDSAVYLCASSLRAIPYEQYFGPGTRLTVT.

The V gene is TRBV20-1, the J gene TRBJ2-2, with 7 bases fitting TRBD2. Germline V lookup: CDR1 DFQATT, CDR2 SNEGSKA (reference sequence). Trimming took 4 bases from V and 6 from J; bases not matched to a gene: 8. The CDR3 consists of 14 residues. CDR3 in DNA: TGCAGTGCTACTAGCGGTTCTGAGGCCGGGGAGCTGTTTTTT. Amino acid sequence: CSATSGSEAGELFF.